This is a list of T cell receptor beta chains from one sample in a study of identical twins. TCRdb itself ran the 5' RACE reads through MiXCR, one entry per CDR3 protein. The repertoire includes about 470,000 distinct CDR3 sequences, approximately 25% of them detected once, and approximately 2.9% sits in the top ten. In addition, the sample was reused for a study of T cells expressing NK-cell markers.

Specimen: CD4+ T cells sorted from blood. The receptor set was obtained from a woman aged 18-30 years in good health. Both conserved end residues are part of each CDR3. The D gene is left open where the match is weak. Clone sizes are given selectively: once, few, many, or a class where the clone is expanded.

size	J	D	V	length	CDR3	DNA
few	TRBJ1-1	NA	TRBV7-2	14	CASSLTVFNTEAFF	TGTGCCAGCAGCTTAACGGTTTTTAACACTGAAGCTTTCTTT
few	TRBJ2-7	NA	TRBV29-1	16	CSVGVARRPPPYEQYF	TGCAGCGTTGGAGTTGCGAGGAGGCCACCACCCTACGAGCAGTACTTC
NA	TRBJ2-1	NA	TRBV20-1	12	CSAIAIYNEQFF	TGCAGTGCTATCGCCATTTACAATGAGCAGTTCTTC
few	TRBJ2-3	NA	TRBV12-3/TRBV12-4	12	CASNGVGDTQYF	TGTGCCAGCAACGGAGTCGGAGATACGCAGTATTTT
NA	TRBJ2-1	NA	TRBV3-1	12	CASSQAPFFKFF	TGTGCCAGCAGCCAAGCACCCTTCTTCAAGTTCTTC
NA	TRBJ2-7	NA	TRBV4-3	14	CASSPHVGPREQYF	TGCGCCAGCAGCCCCCACGTGGGCCCCCGCGAGCAGTACTTC
NA	TRBJ2-2	TRBD1	TRBV9	16	CASTLGPRQGAGELFF	TGTGCCAGCACCCTAGGCCCTCGACAGGGGGCCGGGGAGCTGTTTTTT
few	TRBJ2-3	NA	TRBV7-9	14	CASSPGLYTDTQYF	TGTGCCAGCAGCCCCGGACTATACACAGATACGCAGTATTTT
NA	TRBJ2-5	NA	TRBV6-2/TRBV6-3	14	CASTRPRVGETQYF	TGTGCCAGCACCCGTCCGAGGGTAGGAGAGACCCAGTACTTC
few	TRBJ2-7	NA	TRBV6-5	15	CASSYAGDFTYEQYF	TGTGCCAGCAGTTACGCTGGGGACTTCACCTACGAGCAGTACTTC
NA	TRBJ1-1	NA	TRBV12-3/TRBV12-4	14	CASSFRGGGPEAFF	TGTGCCAGCAGTTTCAGGGGAGGTGGGCCTGAAGCTTTCTTT
many	TRBJ2-6	NA	TRBV5-6	16	CASSLAGSSGANVLTF	TGTGCCAGCAGCTTGGCCGGGAGCTCTGGGGCCAACGTCCTGACTTTC